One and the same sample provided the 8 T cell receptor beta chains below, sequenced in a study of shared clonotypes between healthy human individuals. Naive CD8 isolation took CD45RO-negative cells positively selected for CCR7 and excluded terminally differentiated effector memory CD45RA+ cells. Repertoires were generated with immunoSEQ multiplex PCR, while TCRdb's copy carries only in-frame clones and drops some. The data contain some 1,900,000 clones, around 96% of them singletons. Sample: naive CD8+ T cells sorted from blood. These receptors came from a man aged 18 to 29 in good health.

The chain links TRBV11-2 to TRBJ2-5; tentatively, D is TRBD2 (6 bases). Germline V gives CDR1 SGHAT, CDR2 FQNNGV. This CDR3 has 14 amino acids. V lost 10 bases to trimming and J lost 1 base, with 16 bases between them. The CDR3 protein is CATRKGGAQETQYF. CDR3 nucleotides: TGTGCCACCCGAAAGGGCGGGGCCCAAGAGACCCAGTACTTC. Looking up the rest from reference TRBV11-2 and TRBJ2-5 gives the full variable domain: EAGVAQSPRYKIIEKRQSVAFWCNPISGHATLYWYQQILGQGPKLLIQFQNNGVVDDSQLPKDRFSAERLKGVDSTLKIQPAKLEDSAVYLCATRKGGAQETQYFGPGTRLLVL.

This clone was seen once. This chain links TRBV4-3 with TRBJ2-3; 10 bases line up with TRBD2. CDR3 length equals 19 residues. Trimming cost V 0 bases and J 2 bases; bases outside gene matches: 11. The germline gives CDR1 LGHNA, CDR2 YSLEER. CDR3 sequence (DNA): TGCGCCAGCAGCCAAGATAGAGCGGGAGGGTACCTTACCACAGATACGCAGTATTTT. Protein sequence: CASSQDRAGGYLTTDTQYF.

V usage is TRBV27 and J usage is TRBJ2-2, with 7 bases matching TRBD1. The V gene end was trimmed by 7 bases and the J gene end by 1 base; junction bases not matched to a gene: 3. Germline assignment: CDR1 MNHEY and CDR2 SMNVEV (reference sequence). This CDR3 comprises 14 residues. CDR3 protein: CASTGTVNTGELFF. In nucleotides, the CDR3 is TGTGCCAGCACCGGGACAGTGAACACCGGGGAGCTGTTTTTT.

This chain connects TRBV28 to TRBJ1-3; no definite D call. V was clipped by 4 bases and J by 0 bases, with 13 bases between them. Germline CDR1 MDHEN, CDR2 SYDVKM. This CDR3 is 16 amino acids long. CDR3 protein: CASSSMSESSGNTIYF. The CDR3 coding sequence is TGTGCCAGCAGTTCGATGAGCGAGAGCTCTGGAAACACCATATATTTT.

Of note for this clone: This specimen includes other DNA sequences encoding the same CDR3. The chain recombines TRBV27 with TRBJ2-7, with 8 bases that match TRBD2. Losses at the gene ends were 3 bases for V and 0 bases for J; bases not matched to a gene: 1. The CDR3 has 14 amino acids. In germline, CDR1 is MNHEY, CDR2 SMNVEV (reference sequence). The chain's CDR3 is CASSFAGGSYEQYF. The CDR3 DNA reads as TGTGCCAGCAGTTTTGCGGGAGGCTCCTACGAGCAGTACTTC.

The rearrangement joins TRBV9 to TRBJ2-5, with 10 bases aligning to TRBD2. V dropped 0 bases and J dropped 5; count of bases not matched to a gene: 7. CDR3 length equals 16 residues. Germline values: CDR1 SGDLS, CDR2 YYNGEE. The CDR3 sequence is CASSVDLAGARETQYF. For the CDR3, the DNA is TGTGCCAGCAGCGTAGACCTAGCGGGAGCCAGGGAGACCCAGTACTTC.

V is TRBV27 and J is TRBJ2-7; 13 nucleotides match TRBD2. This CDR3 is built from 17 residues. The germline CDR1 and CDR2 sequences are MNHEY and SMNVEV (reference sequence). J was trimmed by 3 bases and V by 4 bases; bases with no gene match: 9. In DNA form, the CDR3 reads TGTGCCAGCAGTTCCGCGACTAGCGGGAGGCTAGGCTACGAGCAGTACTTC. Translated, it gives CASSSATSGRLGYEQYF.

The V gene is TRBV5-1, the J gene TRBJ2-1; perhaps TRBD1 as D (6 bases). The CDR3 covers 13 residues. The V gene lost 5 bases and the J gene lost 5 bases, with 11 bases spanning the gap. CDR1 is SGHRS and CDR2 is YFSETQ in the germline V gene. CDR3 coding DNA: TGCGCCAGCAGGGTACAGGGTAACAATGAGCAGTTCTTC. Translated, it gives CASRVQGNNEQFF.